The 6 T cell receptor beta chains below all came from one sample that was sequenced in a study of shared clonotypes between healthy human individuals. The table came from immunoSEQ multiplex PCR; TCRdb's copy has only in-frame clones and leaves some out. The repertoire consists of approximately 2,300,000 clones, with 85% to 95% occurring once and the leading ten covering approximately 0.4%. Sequencing was done on a sample of naive CD4+ T cells from PBMCs. Subset here: CD45RA+ positively selected. These TCRs come from a man aged 18 to 30 in good health. Some clones in this sample may be carry-over from other donors' samples.

The chain uses TRBV29-1 and TRBJ1-3; no firm D call. V dropped 6 bases and J dropped 0 bases, with 6 bases sitting between them. Germline-derived CDR1 and CDR2 are SQVTM and ANQGSEA. This CDR3 spans 12 amino acids. The CDR3 protein is CSVTYSGNTIYF. As DNA, the CDR3 is TGCAGCGTGACATACTCTGGAAACACCATATATTTT.

V is TRBV19 and J is TRBJ1-2, with 9 bases aligning to TRBD1. With V trimmed by 9 bases and J by 0 bases, 5 bases remained unmatched. Germline assignment: CDR1 LNHDA and CDR2 SQIVND (reference sequence). The length of the CDR3 is 14 residues. CDR3: CASSRTGANYGYTF. The CDR3 bases are TGTGCCAGCTCAAGGACAGGGGCTAACTATGGCTACACCTTC.

On this clone: Within the sample, other DNA sequences also encode this same CDR3. The rearrangement joins TRBV5-4 to TRBJ1-1; the match to TRBD1 covers 8 bases. V lost 3 bases, J lost 1 base, and 2 bases stayed unmatched. CDR3 length: 14 amino acids. In germline, CDR1 is SGHNT, CDR2 YYREEE (reference sequence). The CDR3, as DNA: TGTGCCAGCAGCTCGGACAGGGCGAACACTGAAGCTTTCTTT. Residues: CASSSDRANTEAFF.

The J gene is TRBJ1-1, the V gene TRBV28; a weak D match, TRBD1 (5 bases). The germline gives CDR1 MDHEN, CDR2 SYDVKM. V gave up 5 bases and J gave up 11 bases, with 15 bases separating them. This CDR3 region has 12 residues. The CDR3 nucleotides read TGTGCCAGCAGTACCGAGGGGAGGGAGGCTTTCTTT. This gives the protein CASSTEGREAFF.

The chain recombines TRBV5-6 with TRBJ1-4, with 11 bases lining up with TRBD1. CDR3 length: 15 amino acids. J was trimmed by 6 bases and V by 4 bases; bases with no gene match: 5. Germline-derived CDR1 and CDR2 are SGHDT and YYEEEE. CDR3 bases: TGTGCCAGCAGCCTCCAGGGACAGGGGGATGAAAAACTGTTTTTT. Residues: CASSLQGQGDEKLFF. Combining the CDR3 with reference TRBV5-6 and TRBJ1-4 gives the whole variable domain DAGVTQSPTHLIKTRGQQVTLRCSPKSGHDTVSWYQQALGQGPQFIFQYYEEEERQRGNFPDRFSGHQFPNYSSELNVNALLLGDSALYLCASSLQGQGDEKLFFGSGTQLSVL.

CDR3 protein: CASSFEQGPTNEKLFF. The CDR3 region has the DNA TGTGCCAGCAGCTTCGAACAGGGCCCAACTAATGAAAAACTGTTTTTT. The chain recombines TRBV5-8 with TRBJ1-4; a weak D match, TRBD1 (6 bases). Germline lookup yields CDR1 SGHTS and CDR2 YDEGEE. V shed 2 bases and J shed 0 bases, with 11 bases lying between them. The CDR3 contains 16 residues.